The clone carrying this TCR beta chain came up once. This CDR3 region has 11 residues. V was clipped by 5 bases and J by 4 bases, with 9 bases between them. From germline, CDR1 is DFQATT and CDR2 SNEGSKA (reference sequence). This sample is drawn from a study of blood T cell repertoires in COVID-19. Assay: immunoSEQ multiplex PCR; the TCRdb copy retains only in-frame clones and omits some. The repertoire holds some 170,000 clones, with 87% as singletons. The rearrangement links TRBV20-1 to TRBJ2-7; D possibly corresponds to TRBD2 (5 bases). The sequencing input was PBMCs or T cells enriched from blood (not recorded which). The clonotype was recovered from a human donor with acute COVID-19. The donor label of this sample is uncertain. CDR3 loop: CSASPGYEQYF. Written as DNA, the CDR3 is TGCAGTGCTTCGCCGGGGTACGAGCAGTACTTC.